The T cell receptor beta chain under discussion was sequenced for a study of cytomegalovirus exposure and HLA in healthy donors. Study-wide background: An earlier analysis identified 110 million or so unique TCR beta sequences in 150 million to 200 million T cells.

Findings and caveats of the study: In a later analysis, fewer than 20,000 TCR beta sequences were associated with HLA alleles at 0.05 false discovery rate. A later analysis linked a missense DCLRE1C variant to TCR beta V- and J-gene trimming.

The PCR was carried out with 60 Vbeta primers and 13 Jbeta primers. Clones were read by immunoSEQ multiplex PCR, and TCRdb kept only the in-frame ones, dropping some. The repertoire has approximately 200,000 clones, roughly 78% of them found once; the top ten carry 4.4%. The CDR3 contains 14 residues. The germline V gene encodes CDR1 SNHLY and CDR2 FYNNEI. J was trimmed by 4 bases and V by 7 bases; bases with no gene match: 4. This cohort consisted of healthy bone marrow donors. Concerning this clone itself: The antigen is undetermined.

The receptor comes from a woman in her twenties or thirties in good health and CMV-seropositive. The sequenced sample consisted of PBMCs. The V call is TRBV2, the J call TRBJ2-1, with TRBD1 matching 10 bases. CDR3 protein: CASNRDRGYNEQFF. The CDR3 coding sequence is TGTGCCAGCAACCGGGACAGGGGTTACAATGAGCAGTTCTTC.